The T cell receptor beta chain described here comes from a study of spatial heterogeneity in lung cancer. On the study more broadly: Mean representation of each unique TCR and UMI combination in the raw reads exceeded nine occurrences.

This clonotype was seen a few times. CDR1 MDHEN and CDR2 SYDVKM come from the germline V gene. The CDR3 extends over 16 amino acids. V trimming: 3 bases; J trimming: 1 base; junction bases outside the gene matches: 8. A distinct unique molecular identifier was carried by each TCR cDNA molecule. MiXCR, applied by TCRdb to the 5' RACE reads, yields one record per CDR3 protein. The repertoire holds some 15,000 distinct CDR3 sequences, with about 7.9% as singletons. Described time point: sample taken at primary tumor resection. Whole RNA was taken from tumor, nontumor lung or frozen PBMC; it was then sequenced unsorted. 55 to 80 TRACERx patients with early, untreated non-small cell lung cancer donated samples.

The clonotype comes from a female donor with early-stage non-small cell lung cancer. The sample was PBMCs, taken at surgery. This chain links TRBV28 with TRBJ2-5; 7 bases align to TRBD1. CDR3 sequence reads: CASSLTPGTAQETQYF. The CDR3 coding sequence is TGTGCCAGCAGTTTGACCCCGGGGACAGCCCAAGAGACCCAGTACTTC.